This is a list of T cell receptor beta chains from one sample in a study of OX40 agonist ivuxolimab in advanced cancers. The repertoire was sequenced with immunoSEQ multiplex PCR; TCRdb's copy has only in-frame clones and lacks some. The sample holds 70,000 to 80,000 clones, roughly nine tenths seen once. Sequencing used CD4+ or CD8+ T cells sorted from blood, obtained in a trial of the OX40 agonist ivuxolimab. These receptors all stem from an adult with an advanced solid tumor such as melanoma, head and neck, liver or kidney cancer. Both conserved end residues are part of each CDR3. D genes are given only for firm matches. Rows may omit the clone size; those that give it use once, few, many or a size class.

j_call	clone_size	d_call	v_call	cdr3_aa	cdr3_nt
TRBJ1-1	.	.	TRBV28	CASSLSWGGTEAFF	TGTGCCAGCAGTTTAAGTTGGGGGGGCACTGAAGCTTTCTTT
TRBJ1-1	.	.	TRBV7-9	CASSSSQEAFF	TGTGCCAGCAGCTCTAGTCAGGAAGCTTTCTTT
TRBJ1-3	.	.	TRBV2	CASKGSQGGNTIYF	TGTGCCAGCAAAGGGTCACAGGGCGGAAACACCATATATTTT
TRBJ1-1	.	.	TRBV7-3	CASSLEGRNTEAFF	TGTGCCAGCAGCTTAGAGGGACGGAACACTGAAGCTTTCTTT
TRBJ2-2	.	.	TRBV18	CASSPTGSWGTGELFF	TGTGCCAGCTCACCGACTGGGTCCTGGGGCACCGGGGAGCTGTTTTTT
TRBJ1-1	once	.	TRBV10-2	CASSVGTDAFF	TGCGCCAGCAGTGTTGGGACTGACGCTTTCTTT
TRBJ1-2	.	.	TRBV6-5	CASSPAGTNYGYTF	TGTGCCAGCAGTCCCGCCGGCACTAACTATGGCTACACCTTC
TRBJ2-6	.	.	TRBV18	CASSPVGSAGANVLTF	TGTGCCAGCTCACCTGTGGGCAGCGCTGGGGCCAACGTCCTGACTTTC
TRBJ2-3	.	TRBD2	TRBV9	CASSARTSGRSSDTQYF	TGTGCCAGCAGCGCGCGGACTAGCGGGAGATCATCAGATACGCAGTATTTT
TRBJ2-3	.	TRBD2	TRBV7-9	CASSSSGRLTDTQYF	TGTGCCAGCAGCTCTAGCGGGCGACTCACAGATACGCAGTATTTT
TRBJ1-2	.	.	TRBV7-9	CASSLARVFPGYTF	TGTGCCAGCAGCTTGGCCAGGGTTTTTCCTGGCTACACCTTC
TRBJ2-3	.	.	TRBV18	CASSPPRWGPGDTQYF	TGTGCCAGCTCACCACCGAGGTGGGGGCCGGGCGATACGCAGTATTTT